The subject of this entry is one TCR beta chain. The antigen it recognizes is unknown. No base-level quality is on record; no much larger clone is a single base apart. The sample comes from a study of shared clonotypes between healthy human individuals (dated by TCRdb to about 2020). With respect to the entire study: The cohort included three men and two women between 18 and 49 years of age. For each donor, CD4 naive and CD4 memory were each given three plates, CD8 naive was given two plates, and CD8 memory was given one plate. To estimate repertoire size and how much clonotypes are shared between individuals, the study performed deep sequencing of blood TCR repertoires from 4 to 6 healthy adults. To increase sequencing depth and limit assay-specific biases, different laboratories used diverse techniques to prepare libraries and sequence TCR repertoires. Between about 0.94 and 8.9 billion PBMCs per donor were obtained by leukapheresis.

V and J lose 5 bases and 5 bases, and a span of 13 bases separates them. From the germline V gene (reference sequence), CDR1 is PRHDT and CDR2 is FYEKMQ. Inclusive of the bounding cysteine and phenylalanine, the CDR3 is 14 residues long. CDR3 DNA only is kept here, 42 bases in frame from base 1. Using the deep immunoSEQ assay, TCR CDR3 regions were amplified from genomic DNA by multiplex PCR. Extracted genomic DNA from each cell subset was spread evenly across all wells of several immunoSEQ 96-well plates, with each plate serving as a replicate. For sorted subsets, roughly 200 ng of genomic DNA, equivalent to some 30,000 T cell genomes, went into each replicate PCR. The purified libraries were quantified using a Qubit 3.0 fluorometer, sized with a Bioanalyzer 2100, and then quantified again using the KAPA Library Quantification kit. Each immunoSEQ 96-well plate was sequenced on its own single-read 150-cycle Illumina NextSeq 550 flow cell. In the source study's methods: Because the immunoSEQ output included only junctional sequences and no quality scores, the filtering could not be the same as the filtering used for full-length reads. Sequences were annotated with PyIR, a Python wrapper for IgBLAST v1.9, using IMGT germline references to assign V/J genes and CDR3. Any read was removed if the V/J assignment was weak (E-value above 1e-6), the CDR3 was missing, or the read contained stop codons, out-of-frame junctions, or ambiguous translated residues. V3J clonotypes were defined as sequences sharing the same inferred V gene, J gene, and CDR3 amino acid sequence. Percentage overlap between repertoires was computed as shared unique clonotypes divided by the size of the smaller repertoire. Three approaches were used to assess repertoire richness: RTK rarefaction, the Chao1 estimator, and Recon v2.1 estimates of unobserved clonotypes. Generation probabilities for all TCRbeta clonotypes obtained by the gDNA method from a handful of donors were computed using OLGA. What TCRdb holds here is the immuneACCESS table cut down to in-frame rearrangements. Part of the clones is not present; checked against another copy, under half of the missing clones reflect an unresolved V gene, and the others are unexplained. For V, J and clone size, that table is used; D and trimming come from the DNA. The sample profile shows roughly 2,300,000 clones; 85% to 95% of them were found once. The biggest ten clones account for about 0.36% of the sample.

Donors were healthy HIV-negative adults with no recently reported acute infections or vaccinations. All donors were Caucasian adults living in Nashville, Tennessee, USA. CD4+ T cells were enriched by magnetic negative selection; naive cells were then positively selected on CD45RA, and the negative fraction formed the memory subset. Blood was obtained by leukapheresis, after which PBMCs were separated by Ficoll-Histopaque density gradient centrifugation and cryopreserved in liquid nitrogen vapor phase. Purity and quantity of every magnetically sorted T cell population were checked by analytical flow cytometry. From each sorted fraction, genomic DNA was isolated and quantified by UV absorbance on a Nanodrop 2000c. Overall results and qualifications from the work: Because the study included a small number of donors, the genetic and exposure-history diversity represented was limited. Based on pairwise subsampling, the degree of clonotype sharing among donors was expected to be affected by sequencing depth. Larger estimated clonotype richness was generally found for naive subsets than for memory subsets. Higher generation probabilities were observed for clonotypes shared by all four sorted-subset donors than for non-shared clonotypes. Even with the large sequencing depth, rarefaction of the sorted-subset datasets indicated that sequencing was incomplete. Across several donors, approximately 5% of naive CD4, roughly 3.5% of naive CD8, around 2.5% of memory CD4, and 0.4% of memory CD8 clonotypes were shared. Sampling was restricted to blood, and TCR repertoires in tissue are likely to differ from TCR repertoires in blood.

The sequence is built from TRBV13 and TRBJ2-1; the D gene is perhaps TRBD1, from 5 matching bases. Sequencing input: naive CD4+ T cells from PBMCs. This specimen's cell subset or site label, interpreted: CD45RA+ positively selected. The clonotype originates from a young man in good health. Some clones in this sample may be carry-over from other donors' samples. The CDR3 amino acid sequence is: CASSATTDDNEQFF. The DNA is TGTGCCAGCAGCGCCACGACAGACGACAATGAGCAGTTCTTC. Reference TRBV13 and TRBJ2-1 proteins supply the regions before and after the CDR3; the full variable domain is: AAGVIQSPRHLIKEKRETATLKCYPIPRHDTVYWYQQGPGQDPQFLISFYEKMQSDKGSIPDRFSAQQFSDYHSELNMSSLELGDSALYFCASSATTDDNEQFFGPGTRLTVL.